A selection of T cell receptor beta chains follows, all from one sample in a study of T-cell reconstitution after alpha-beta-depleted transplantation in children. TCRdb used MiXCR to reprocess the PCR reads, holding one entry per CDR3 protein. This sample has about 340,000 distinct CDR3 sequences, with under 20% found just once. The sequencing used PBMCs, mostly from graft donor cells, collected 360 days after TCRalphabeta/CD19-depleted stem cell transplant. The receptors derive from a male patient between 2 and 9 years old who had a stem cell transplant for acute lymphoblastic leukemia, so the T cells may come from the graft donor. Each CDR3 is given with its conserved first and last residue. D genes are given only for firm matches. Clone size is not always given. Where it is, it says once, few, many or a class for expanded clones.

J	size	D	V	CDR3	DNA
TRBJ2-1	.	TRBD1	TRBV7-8	CASSLADRDRDSYNEQFF	TGTGCCAGCAGCTTAGCGGACCGGGACAGGGACTCCTACAATGAGCAGTTCTTC
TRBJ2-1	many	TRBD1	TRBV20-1	CSATIPGTGYNEQFF	TGCAGTGCTACCATCCCCGGGACAGGTTACAATGAGCAGTTCTTC
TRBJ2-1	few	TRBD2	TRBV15	CATSRDAAWGQILLAGGVHEQFF	TGTGCCACCAGCAGAGATGCCGCCTGGGGACAGATACTACTAGCGGGAGGAGTGCATGAGCAGTTCTTC
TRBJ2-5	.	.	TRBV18	CASSPNSQETQYF	TGTGCCAGCTCACCGAACTCTCAAGAGACCCAGTACTTC
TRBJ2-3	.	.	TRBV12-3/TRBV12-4	CASNKPSMGSTDTQYF	TGTGCCAGCAACAAACCTAGCATGGGAAGCACAGATACGCAGTATTTT
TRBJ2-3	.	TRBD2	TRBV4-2	CASSQAWGGTDTQYF	TGTGCCAGCAGCCAAGCGTGGGGGGGGACAGATACGCAGTATTTT
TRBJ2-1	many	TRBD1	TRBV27	CASSLWDRFNEQFF	TGTGCCAGCAGTCTGTGGGACAGATTCAATGAGCAGTTCTTC
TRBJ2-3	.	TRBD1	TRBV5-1	CASSSRQGATDTQYF	TGCGCCAGCAGCTCTCGACAGGGGGCGACAGATACGCAGTATTTT
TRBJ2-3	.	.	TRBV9	CASSVRGISTDTQYF	TGTGCCAGCAGCGTAAGGGGTATTAGCACAGATACGCAGTATTTT
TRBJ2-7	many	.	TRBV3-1	CASSHAQGRYEQYF	TGTGCCAGCAGCCATGCCCAGGGGAGATACGAGCAGTACTTC
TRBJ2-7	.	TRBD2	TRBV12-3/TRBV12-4	CASSLGTRSDEQYF	TGTGCCAGCAGTTTGGGGACTAGGTCGGACGAGCAGTACTTC
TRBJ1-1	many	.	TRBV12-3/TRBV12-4	CASSLENRLGTEAFF	TGTGCCAGCAGTTTAGAGAACAGGCTGGGGACTGAAGCTTTCTTT
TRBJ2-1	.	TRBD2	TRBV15	CATSRAAGLAGEEQFF	TGTGCCACCAGCAGAGCTGCGGGACTAGCGGGAGAGGAGCAGTTCTTC
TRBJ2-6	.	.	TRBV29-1	CSIDSGANVLTF	TGCAGCATTGACTCTGGGGCCAACGTCCTGACTTTC
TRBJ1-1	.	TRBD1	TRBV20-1	CSATRRDSHTEAFF	TGCAGTGCTACGAGACGGGACAGCCACACTGAAGCTTTCTTT
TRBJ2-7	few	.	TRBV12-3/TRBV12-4	CASSHGPGEQYF	TGTGCCAGCAGTCATGGCCCCGGCGAGCAGTACTTC
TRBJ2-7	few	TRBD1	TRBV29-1	CSADGDSAPGEQYF	TGCAGCGCCGACGGGGACAGCGCTCCGGGCGAGCAGTACTTC
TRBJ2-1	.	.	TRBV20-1	CSAREPMGPVHF	TGCAGTGCTAGAGAGCCTATGGGCCCTGTCCACTTC
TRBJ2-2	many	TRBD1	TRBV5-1	CASSFGTAGELFF	TGCGCCAGCAGCTTCGGGACAGCTGGGGAGCTGTTTTTT
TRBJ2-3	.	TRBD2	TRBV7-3	CASTTSGISTDTQYF	TGTGCCAGCACCACTAGCGGAATTTCCACAGATACGCAGTATTTT
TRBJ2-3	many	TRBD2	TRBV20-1	CSALLAGAPDTQYF	TGCAGTGCCTTACTAGCGGGAGCCCCAGATACGCAGTATTTT
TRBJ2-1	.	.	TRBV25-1	CASSGVSSYNEQFF	TGTGCCAGCAGTGGAGTGAGCTCCTACAATGAGCAGTTCTTC
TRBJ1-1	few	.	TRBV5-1	CASSLGQKNTEAFF	TGCGCCAGCAGCTTGGGACAGAAGAACACTGAAGCTTTCTTT
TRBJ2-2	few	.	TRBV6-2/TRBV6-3	CASSYSELPTGELFF	TGTGCCAGCAGTTACTCAGAGTTACCCACCGGGGAGCTGTTTTTT
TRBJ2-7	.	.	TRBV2	CASSPGTSDYEQYF	TGTGCCAGCAGTCCCGGGACGTCAGACTACGAGCAGTACTTC
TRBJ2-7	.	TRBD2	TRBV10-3	CAISWTSGSYEQYF	TGTGCCATCAGCTGGACTAGCGGGAGCTACGAGCAGTACTTC
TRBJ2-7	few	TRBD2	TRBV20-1	CSAREGSGEVPLYEQYF	TGCAGTGCTAGAGAAGGTAGCGGGGAGGTCCCACTCTACGAGCAGTACTTC
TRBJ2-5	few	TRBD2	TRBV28	CASSHRLAGGFETQYF	TGTGCCAGCAGTCACAGACTAGCGGGAGGATTCGAGACCCAGTACTTC
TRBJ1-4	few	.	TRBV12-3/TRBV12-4	CASSLEGSGPIF	TGTGCCAGCAGTTTAGAGGGTAGCGGGCCCATTTTT
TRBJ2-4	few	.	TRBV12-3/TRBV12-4	CASSYGTYKNIQYF	TGTGCCAGCAGCTACGGGACGTACAAAAACATTCAGTACTTC
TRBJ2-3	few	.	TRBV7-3	CASSLGASSTDTQYF	TGTGCCAGCAGCTTGGGGGCCAGTAGCACAGATACGCAGTATTTT
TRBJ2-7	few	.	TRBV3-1	CASSQMGEQYF	TGTGCCAGCAGCCAGATGGGTGAGCAGTACTTC
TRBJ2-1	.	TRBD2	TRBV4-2	CASSQGIAGINEQFF	TGTGCCAGCAGCCAAGGGATAGCGGGGATCAATGAGCAGTTCTTC
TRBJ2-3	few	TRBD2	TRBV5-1	CASSLDLTSGSTQYF	TGCGCCAGCAGCTTGGATTTGACTAGCGGGAGTACGCAGTATTTT
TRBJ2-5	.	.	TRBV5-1	CASTLGVRDQETQYF	TGCGCCAGCACCCTTGGAGTCAGGGACCAAGAGACCCAGTACTTC
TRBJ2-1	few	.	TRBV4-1	CASSQAPGGNEQFF	TGCGCCAGCAGCCAAGCCCCCGGGGGCAATGAGCAGTTCTTC
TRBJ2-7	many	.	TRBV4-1	CASGIDGAYEQYF	TGCGCCAGCGGAATTGACGGAGCCTACGAGCAGTACTTC
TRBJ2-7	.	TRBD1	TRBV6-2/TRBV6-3	CASSYGGQPSYEQYF	TGTGCCAGCAGTTACGGGGGACAGCCTTCCTACGAGCAGTACTTC
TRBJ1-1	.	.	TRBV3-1	CASSQSVHNTEAFF	TGTGCCAGCAGCCAGTCGGTACATAACACTGAAGCTTTCTTT
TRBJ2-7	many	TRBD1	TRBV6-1	CASRAGTGFIYEQYF	TGTGCCAGCAGGGCCGGGACAGGGTTTATCTACGAGCAGTACTTC
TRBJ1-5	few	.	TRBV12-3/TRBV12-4	CASSFVTVGQPQHF	TGTGCCAGCAGTTTTGTAACAGTTGGGCAGCCCCAGCATTTT
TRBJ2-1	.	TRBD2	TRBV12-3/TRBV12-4	CASSLRVGLAEGNEQFF	TGTGCCAGCAGTTTGAGGGTTGGACTAGCGGAGGGCAATGAGCAGTTCTTC
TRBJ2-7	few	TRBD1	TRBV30	CAWSRDRGHEQYF	TGTGCCTGGAGTAGGGACAGGGGGCACGAGCAGTACTTC
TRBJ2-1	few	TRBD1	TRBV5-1	CASSRMTGSGPSSGEQFF	TGCGCCAGCAGTCGGATGACAGGGAGCGGACCCTCCTCGGGTGAGCAGTTCTTC
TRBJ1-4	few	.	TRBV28	CASSLWGFGDEKLFF	TGTGCCAGCAGCCTCTGGGGCTTCGGGGATGAAAAACTGTTTTTT
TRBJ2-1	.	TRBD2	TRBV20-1	CSAKDVAGKQFF	TGCAGTGCTAAAGATGTAGCGGGAAAGCAGTTCTTC
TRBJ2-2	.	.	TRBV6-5	CASSYGLSTGELFF	TGTGCCAGCAGTTACGGACTCAGCACCGGGGAGCTGTTTTTT
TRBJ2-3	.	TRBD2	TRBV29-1	CSFRSGSTDTQYF	TGCAGCTTTCGTAGCGGGAGTACAGATACGCAGTATTTT
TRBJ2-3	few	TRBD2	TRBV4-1	CASSQEPPGLAGSDTQYF	TGCGCCAGCAGCCAAGAACCCCCCGGACTAGCGGGATCAGATACGCAGTATTTT
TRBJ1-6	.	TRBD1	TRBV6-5	CASKRDRGPASYNSPLHF	TGTGCCAGCAAGCGGGACAGGGGTCCGGCGAGTTACAATTCACCCCTCCACTTT
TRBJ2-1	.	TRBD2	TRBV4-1	CASSREGTYNEQFF	TGCGCCAGCAGCCGGGAGGGCACCTACAATGAGCAGTTCTTC
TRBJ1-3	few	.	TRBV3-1	CASSRDMSSGNTIYF	TGTGCCAGCAGCCGAGACATGAGCTCTGGAAACACCATATATTTT
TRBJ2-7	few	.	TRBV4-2	CASSLRLVGTYEQYF	TGTGCCAGCAGCCTCCGACTAGTTGGGACCTACGAGCAGTACTTC
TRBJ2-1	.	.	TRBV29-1	CSEVGPDNEQFF	TGCAGCGAAGTGGGACCGGACAATGAGCAGTTCTTC